This T cell receptor (beta chain) was sequenced in a study of cytomegalovirus exposure and HLA in healthy donors. With 60 Vbeta and 13 Jbeta primers, the PCR was carried out. Sequencing was performed with immunoSEQ multiplex PCR; in TCRdb, only in-frame clones are kept and a portion is missing. This sample has roughly 110,000 clones; 75% occur once, and the top ten carry over 2%. V gave up 0 bases and J gave up 7 bases, with 13 bases separating them. CDR3 length equals 14 residues. The germline V gene has CDR1 SGHAT and CDR2 FQNNGV. This sequence originates from a middle-aged man in good health and CMV-seronegative. Source material: PBMCs. The chain recombines TRBV11-2 with TRBJ2-7, with D maybe TRBD1 (5 bases). Written as DNA, the CDR3 is TGTGCCAGCAGCTTAGATACAGGCTCGGCTGAGCAGTACTTC. This sequence encodes CASSLDTGSAEQYF.